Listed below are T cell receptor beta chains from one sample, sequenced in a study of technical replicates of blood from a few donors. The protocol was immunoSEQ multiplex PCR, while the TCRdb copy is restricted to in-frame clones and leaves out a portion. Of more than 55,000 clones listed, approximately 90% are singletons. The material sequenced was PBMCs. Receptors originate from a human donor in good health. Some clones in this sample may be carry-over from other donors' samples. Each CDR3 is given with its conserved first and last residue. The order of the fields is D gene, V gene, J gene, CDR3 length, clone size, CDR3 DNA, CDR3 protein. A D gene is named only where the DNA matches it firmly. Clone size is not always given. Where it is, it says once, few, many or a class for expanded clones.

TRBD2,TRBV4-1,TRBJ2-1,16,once,TGCGCCAGCAGCCAAGGGGGAAGCGGGGGCCTGTGGGAGCAGTTCTTC,CASSQGGSGGLWEQFF
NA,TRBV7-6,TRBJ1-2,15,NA,TGTGCCAGCAGCTTCGGGACATCCGCGACCTATGGCTACACCTTC,CASSFGTSATYGYTF
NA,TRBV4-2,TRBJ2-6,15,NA,TGTGCCAGCAGCCAATACATCTCTGGGGCCAACGTCCTGACTTTC,CASSQYISGANVLTF
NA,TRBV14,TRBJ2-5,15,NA,TGTGCCAGCAGCCAAGATGGTATGCCCTTAGAGCCCCAGTACTTC,CASSQDGMPLEPQYF
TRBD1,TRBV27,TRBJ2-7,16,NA,TGTGCCAGCAGTCTTCAGGTGGACAGGGCATACTACGAGCAGTACTTC,CASSLQVDRAYYEQYF
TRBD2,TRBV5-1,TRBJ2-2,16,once,TGCGCCAGCAGCCCCGGGACTAGATCGTCCACCGGGGAGCTGTTTTTT,CASSPGTRSSTGELFF
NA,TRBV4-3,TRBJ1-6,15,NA,TGCGCCAGCAGCCAGGTGACACAGAATAATTCACCCCTCCACTTT,CASSQVTQNNSPLHF
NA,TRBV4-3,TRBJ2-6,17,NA,TGCGCCAGCAGCCAAGGGGAGGAAAATTCTGGGGCCAACGTCCTGACTTTC,CASSQGEENSGANVLTF
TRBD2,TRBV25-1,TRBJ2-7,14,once,TGTGCCAGCAGTGTACTAGCGAGGTCTTCCGAGCAGTACTTC,CASSVLARSSEQYF
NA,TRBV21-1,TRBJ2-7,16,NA,TGTGCCAGCAGCAACCCTTGGACAGGGAATCCCTACGAGCAGTACTTC,CASSNPWTGNPYEQYF
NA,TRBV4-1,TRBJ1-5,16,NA,TGCGCCAGCAGCCAAGAAGAAACTTATAGCAATCAGCCCCAGCATTTT,CASSQEETYSNQPQHF
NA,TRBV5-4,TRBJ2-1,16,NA,TGTGCCAGCAGCGCAGCTCCTACAGCATCCTACAATGAGCAGTTCTTC,CASSAAPTASYNEQFF
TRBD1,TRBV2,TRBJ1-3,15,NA,TGTGCCAGCAGTGAAATGGGGACAGCCGGAAACACCATATATTTT,CASSEMGTAGNTIYF
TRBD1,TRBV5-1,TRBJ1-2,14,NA,TGCGCCAGCAGCTTGGACCAGGGGGCTTTTGGCTACACCTTC,CASSLDQGAFGYTF
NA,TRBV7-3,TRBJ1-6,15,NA,TGTGCCAGCAGCTTGGCGGGGTATGGTAATTCACCCCTCCACTTT,CASSLAGYGNSPLHF
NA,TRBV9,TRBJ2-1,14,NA,TGTGCCAGCAGCGGCCCAACTTCCTACAATGAGCAGTTCTTC,CASSGPTSYNEQFF
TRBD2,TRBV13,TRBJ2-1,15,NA,TGTGCCAGCAGCTGGACTAGCGGGGACTACAATGAGCAGTTCTTC,CASSWTSGDYNEQFF
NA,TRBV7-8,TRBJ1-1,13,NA,TGTGCCAGCAGCCCTCAGGCGAACACTGAAGCTTTCTTT,CASSPQANTEAFF
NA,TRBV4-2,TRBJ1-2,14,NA,TGTGCCAGCAGCCCCCAGACAGGAGCCTATGGCTACACCTTC,CASSPQTGAYGYTF
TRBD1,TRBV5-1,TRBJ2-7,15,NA,TGCGCCAGCAGCTTACCGGGACAGGGGTCTTACGAGCAGTACTTC,CASSLPGQGSYEQYF
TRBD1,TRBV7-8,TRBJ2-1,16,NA,TGTGCCAGCAGCGACAGGGGTGCCGCCTCCTACAATGAGCAGTTCTTC,CASSDRGAASYNEQFF
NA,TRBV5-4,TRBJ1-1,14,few,TGTGCCAGCAGCCTCCTCCGGGGAAACACTGAAGCTTTCTTT,CASSLLRGNTEAFF
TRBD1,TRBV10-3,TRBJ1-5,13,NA,TGTGCCAATCAGGGGGCACTTAATCAGCCCCAGCATTTT,CANQGALNQPQHF
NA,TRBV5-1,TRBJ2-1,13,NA,TGCGCCAGCAGCTTGGCGGGGATCAATGAGCAGTTCTTC,CASSLAGINEQFF
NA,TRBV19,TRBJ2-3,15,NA,TGTGCCAGTAGATTCGCCGGGGTAGGAACAGATACGCAGTATTTT,CASRFAGVGTDTQYF
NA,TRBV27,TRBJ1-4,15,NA,TGTGCCAGCAGTTTATCGGGGAGGGCTAATGAAAAACTGTTTTTT,CASSLSGRANEKLFF
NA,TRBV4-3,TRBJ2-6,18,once,TGCGCCAGCAGCCGTCTGTATGAGGGCAGCTCTGGGGCCAACGTCCTGACTTTC,CASSRLYEGSSGANVLTF
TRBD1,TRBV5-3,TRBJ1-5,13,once,TGTGCCAACCCCGGACAGGGCAGGCAGCCCCAGCATTTT,CANPGQGRQPQHF
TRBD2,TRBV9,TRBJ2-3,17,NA,TGTGCCAGCAGCCCCCCTCAGCGGGGGCGATACACAGATACGCAGTATTTT,CASSPPQRGRYTDTQYF